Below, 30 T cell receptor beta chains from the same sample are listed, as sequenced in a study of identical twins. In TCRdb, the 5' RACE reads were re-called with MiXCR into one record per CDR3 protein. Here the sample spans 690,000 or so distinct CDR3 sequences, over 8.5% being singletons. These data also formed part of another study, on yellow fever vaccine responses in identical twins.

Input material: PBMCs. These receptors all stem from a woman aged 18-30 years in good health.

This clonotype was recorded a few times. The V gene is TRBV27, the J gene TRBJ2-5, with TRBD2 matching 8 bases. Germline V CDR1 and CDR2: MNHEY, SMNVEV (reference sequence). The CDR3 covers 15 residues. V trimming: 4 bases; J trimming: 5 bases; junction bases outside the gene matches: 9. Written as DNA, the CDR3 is TGTGCCAGCAGTTCTGAGCGGGAGATTAGGGAGACCCAGTACTTC. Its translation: CASSSEREIRETQYF.

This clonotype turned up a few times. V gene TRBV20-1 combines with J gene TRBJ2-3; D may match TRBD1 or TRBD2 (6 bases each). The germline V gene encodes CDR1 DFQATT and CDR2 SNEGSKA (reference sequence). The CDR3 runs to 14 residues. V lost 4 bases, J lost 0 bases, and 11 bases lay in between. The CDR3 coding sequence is TGCAGTGCTAAAGGGGGGTATAGCACAGATACGCAGTATTTT. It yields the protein CSAKGGYSTDTQYF.

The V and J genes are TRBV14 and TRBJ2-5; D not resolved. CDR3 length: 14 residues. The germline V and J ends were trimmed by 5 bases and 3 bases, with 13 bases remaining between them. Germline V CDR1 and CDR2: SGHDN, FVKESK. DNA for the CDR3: TGTGCCAGCAGCTCATCCGTAAGGGAAGAGACCCAGTACTTC. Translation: CASSSSVREETQYF.

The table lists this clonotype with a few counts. CDR3 sequence (DNA): TGTGCCAGCAGTTTAAAGTTGGCGGACGCGCCTGGCTACACCTTC. Translation gives CASSLKLADAPGYTF. The chain is built from TRBV27 and TRBJ1-2; D gene uncertain. This CDR3 has 15 amino acids. V gave up 2 bases and J gave up 7 bases, with 17 bases separating them. Germline-derived CDR1 and CDR2 are MNHEY and SMNVEV (reference sequence).

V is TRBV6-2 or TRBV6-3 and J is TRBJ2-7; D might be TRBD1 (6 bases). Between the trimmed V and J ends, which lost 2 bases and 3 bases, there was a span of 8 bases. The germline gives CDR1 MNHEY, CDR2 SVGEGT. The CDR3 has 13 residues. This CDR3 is CASSYKDSYEQYF. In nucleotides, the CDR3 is TGTGCCAGCAGTTACAAGGACAGCTACGAGCAGTACTTC.

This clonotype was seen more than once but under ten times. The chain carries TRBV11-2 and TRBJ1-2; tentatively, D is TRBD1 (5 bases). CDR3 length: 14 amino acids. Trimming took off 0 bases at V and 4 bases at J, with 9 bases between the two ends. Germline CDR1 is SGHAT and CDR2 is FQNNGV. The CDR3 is CASSLEAGRYGYTF. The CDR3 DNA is TGTGCCAGCAGCTTAGAGGCAGGGCGCTATGGCTACACCTTC.

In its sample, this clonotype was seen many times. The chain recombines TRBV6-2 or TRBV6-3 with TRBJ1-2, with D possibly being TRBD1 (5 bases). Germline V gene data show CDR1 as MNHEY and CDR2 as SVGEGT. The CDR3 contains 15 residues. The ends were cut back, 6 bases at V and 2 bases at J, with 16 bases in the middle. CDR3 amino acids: CASSYRDRPNYGYTF. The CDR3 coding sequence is TGTGCCAGCAGCTACCGGGACCGACCGAACTATGGCTACACCTTC.

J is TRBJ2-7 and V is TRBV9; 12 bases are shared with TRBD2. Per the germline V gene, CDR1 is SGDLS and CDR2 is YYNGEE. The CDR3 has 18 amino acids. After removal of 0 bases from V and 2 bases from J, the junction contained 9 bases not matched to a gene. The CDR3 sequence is CASSVESLAGGFPYEQYF. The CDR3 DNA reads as TGTGCCAGCAGCGTAGAATCCCTAGCGGGAGGGTTCCCCTACGAGCAGTACTTC. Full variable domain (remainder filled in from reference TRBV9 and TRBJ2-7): DSGVTQTPKHLITATGQRVTLRCSPRSGDLSVYWYQQSLDQGLQFLIQYYNGEERAKGNILERFSAQQFPDLHSELNLSSLELGDSALYFCASSVESLAGGFPYEQYFGPGTRLTVT.

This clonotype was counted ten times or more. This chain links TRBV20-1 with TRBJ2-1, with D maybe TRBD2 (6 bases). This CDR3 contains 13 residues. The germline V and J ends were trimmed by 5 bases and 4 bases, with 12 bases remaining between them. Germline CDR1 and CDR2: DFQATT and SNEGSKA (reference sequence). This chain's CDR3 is CSAPSTSYNEQFF. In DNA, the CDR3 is TGCAGTGCTCCCTCGACTAGTTACAATGAGCAGTTCTTC.

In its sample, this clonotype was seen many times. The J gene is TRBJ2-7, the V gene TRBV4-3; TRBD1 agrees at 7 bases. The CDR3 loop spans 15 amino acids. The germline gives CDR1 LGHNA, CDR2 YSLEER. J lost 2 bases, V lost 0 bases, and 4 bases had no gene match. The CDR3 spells CASSQDRTGAYEQYF. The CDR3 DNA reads TGCGCCAGCAGCCAAGATAGGACAGGTGCCTACGAGCAGTACTTC.

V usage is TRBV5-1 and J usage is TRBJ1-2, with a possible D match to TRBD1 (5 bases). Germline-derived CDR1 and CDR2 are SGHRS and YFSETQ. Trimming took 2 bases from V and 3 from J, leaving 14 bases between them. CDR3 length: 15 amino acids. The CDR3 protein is CASSLSFRGDYGYTF. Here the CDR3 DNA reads TGCGCCAGCAGCTTATCTTTTCGGGGGGACTATGGCTACACCTTC. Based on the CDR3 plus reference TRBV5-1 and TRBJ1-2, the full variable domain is KAGVTQTPRYLIKTRGQQVTLSCSPISGHRSVSWYQQTPGQGLQFLFEYFSETQRNKGNFPGRFSGRQFSNSRSEMNVSTLELGDSALYLCASSLSFRGDYGYTFGSGTRLTVV.

The CDR3 region has the DNA TGCAGTGCTAAGCCCCACCCCTACGAGCAGTACTTC. Amino acids: CSAKPHPYEQYF. This rearrangement joins TRBV20-1 to TRBJ2-7; D is unclear. In germline, CDR1 is DFQATT, CDR2 SNEGSKA (reference sequence). The V end lost 4 bases, the J end lost 2 bases, and 9 bases lay between the germline ends. The CDR3 has 12 residues.

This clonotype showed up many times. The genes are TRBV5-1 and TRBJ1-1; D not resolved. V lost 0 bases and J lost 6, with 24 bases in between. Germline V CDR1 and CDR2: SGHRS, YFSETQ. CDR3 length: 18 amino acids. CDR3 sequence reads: CASSLDLVTTGRISEAFF. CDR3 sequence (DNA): TGCGCCAGCAGCTTGGATTTGGTGACAACCGGCAGGATCTCTGAAGCTTTCTTT.

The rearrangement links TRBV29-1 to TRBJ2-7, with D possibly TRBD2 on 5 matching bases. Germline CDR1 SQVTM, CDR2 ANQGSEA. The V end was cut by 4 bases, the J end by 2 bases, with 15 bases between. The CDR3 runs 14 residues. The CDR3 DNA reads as TGCAGCGTTGCGGAGCAGGAGGCTGCCTACGAGCAGTACTTC. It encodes CSVAEQEAAYEQYF.

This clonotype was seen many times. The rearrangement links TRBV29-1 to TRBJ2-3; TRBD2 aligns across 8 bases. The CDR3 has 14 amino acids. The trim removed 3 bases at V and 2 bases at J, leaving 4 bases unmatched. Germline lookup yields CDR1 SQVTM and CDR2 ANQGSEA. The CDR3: CSVDDGRATDTQYF. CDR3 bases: TGCAGCGTTGATGACGGGAGGGCCACAGATACGCAGTATTTT.

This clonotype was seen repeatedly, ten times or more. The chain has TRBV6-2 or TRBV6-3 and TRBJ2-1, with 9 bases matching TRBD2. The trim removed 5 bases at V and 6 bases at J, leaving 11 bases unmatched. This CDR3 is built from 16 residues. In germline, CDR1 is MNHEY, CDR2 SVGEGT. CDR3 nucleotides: TGTGCCAGCAGTCGACTCATAGCGGGAGCTGGCAATGAGCAGTTCTTC. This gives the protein CASSRLIAGAGNEQFF.

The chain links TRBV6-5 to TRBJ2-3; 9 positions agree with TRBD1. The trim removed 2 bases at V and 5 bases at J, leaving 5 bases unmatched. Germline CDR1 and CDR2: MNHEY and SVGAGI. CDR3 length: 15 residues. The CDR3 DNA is TGTGCCAGCAGTTACCCCGGGACAGGGAAAGATACGCAGTATTTT. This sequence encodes CASSYPGTGKDTQYF.

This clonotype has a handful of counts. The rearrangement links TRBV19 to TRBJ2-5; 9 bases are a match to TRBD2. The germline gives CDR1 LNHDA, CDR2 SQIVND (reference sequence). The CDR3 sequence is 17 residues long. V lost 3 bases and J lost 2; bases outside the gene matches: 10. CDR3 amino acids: CASSIRQIAGVQETQYF. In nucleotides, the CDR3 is TGTGCCAGTAGTATCCGCCAAATAGCGGGAGTTCAAGAGACCCAGTACTTC.

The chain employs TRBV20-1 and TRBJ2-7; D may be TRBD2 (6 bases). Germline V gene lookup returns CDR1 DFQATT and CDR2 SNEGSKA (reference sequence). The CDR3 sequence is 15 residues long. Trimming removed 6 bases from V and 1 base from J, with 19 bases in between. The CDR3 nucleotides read TGCAGTGCGGAAACCGGGGCTAGCGCTTCCTACGAGCAGTACTTC. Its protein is CSAETGASASYEQYF.

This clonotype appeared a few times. The CDR3 nucleotides are TGTGCCAGCACCGGACAAGACACAGATACGCAGTATTTT. Protein: CASTGQDTDTQYF. This chain joins TRBV2 and TRBJ2-3, with TRBD1 as a possible D gene (5 bases). In germline, CDR1 is SNHLY, CDR2 FYNNEI. The CDR3 consists of 13 residues. The V end lost 7 bases, the J end lost 2 bases, and 10 bases lay between the germline ends.

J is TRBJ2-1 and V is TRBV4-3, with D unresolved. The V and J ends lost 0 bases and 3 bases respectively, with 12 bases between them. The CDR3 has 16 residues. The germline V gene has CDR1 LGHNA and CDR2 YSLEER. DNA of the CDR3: TGCGCCAGCAGCCAAGATAGGGAACCTCACTACAATGAGCAGTTCTTC. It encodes CASSQDREPHYNEQFF.

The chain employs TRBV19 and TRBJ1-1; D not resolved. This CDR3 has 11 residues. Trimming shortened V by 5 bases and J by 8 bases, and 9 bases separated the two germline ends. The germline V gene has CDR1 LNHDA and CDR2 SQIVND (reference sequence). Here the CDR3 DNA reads TGTGCCAGTAGTGCTGGTCCCGAAGCTTTCTTT. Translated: CASSAGPEAFF.

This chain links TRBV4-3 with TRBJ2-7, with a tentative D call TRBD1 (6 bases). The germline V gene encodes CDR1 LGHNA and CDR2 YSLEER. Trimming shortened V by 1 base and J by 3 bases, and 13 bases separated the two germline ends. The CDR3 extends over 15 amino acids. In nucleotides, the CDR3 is TGCGCCAGCAGCCAAGGGAGCGGACAGATCTACGAGCAGTACTTC. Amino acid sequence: CASSQGSGQIYEQYF.

CDR3 in amino acids: CASSLTSGMWETQYF. DNA of the CDR3: TGTGCCAGCAGCTTGACTAGCGGGATGTGGGAGACCCAGTACTTC. The chain links TRBV7-9 to TRBJ2-5; TRBD2 aligns across 11 bases. V gave up 3 bases and J gave up 5 bases; unmatched junction bases: 5. Germline CDR1 and CDR2: SEHNR and FQNEAQ (reference sequence). The CDR3 totals 15 residues.

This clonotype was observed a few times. CDR3 bases: TGTGCCAGCAGTATCTCAAAACCCGGGTTTTACGAGCAGTACTTC. Its translation: CASSISKPGFYEQYF. The chain is built from TRBV27 and TRBJ2-7; D not certain. V was pared by 5 bases and J by 4 bases, with 18 bases between. The CDR3 is 15 residues long. Germline lookup yields CDR1 MNHEY and CDR2 SMNVEV (reference sequence).

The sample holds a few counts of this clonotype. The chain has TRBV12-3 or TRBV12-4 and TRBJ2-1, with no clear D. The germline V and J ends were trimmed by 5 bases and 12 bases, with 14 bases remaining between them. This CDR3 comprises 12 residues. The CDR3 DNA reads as TGTGCCAGCAGTCCACAAGCAAGAGCGCAGTTCTTC. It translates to CASSPQARAQFF.

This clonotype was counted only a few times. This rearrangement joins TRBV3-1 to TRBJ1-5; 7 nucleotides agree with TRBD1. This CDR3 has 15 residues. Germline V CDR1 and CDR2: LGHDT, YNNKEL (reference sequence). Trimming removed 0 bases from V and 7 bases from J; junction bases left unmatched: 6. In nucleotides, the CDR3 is TGTGCCAGCAGCCAAGATCAGGGGGGAGGCCAGCCCCAGCATTTT. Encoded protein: CASSQDQGGGQPQHF.

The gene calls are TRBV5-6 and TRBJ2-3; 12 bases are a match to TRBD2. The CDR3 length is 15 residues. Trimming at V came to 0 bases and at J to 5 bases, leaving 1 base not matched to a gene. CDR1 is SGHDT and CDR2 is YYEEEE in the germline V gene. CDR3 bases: TGTGCCAGCAGCTTGGGGACTAGCGGGATAGATACGCAGTATTTT. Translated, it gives CASSLGTSGIDTQYF.

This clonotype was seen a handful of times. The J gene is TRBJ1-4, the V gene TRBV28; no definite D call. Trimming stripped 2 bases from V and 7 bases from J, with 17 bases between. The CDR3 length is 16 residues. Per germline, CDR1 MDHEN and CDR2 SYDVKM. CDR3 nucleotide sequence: TGTGCCAGCAGTTTAGGCCAGGCCAAAGCTAGTGAAAAACTGTTTTTT. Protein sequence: CASSLGQAKASEKLFF.

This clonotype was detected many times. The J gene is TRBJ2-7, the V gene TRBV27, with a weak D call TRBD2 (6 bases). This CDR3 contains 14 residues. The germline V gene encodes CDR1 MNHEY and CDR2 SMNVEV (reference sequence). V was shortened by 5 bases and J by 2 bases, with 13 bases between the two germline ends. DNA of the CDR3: TGTGCCAGCAGTCCCCTCGGAGGGGCCTACGAGCAGTACTTC. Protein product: CASSPLGGAYEQYF.